Sequencing of this TCR beta chain was carried out in a study of graft-versus-host responses after intestinal transplantation. The overall study: The transplants performed in recipients were multivisceral, liver-intestinal, or isolated intestinal.

Remarks on this clone: As yet, its antigen is unknown.

Study observations and caveats: Within allografts, high graft-versus-host to host-versus-graft clonal ratios were seen among patients with graft-donor T cell macrochimerism.

Data came from immunoSEQ multiplex PCR; TCRdb stores just in-frame clones and leaves some out. Altogether under 30,000 clones are present, roughly 88% being singletons, with the ten largest covering less than 1%. Germline CDR1 and CDR2: ENHRY and SYGVKD. Trimming took off 10 bases at V and 2 bases at J, with 18 bases between the two ends. CDR3 size: 14 residues. The receptor was isolated from a human patient who received an intestinal transplant, so some T cells may come from the graft donor. The chain has TRBV10-3 and TRBJ2-7; TRBD1 is a possible D gene (6 bases). Specimen: PBMCs, collected nearly 470 days after intestinal transplant. The CDR3 DNA follows: TGTGCCAGCAGGGGAGTGGGGGATGCCTACGAGCAGTACTTC. This translates into CASRGVGDAYEQYF.